These T cell receptor beta chains were read from a single sample in a study of Graves' ophthalmopathy and Graves' hyperthyroidism. MiXCR was run by TCRdb on the multiplex PCR reads, yielding one entry per CDR3 protein. The sample lists 200,000 to 250,000 distinct CDR3 sequences, 29% seen once, with about 8.2% in the top ten. The specimen sequenced was peripheral blood. The receptors were gathered from a man in his fifties with Graves' ophthalmopathy. Each CDR3 is given with its conserved first and last residue.

v_call	cdr3_length	j_call	cdr3_aa
TRBV12-3/TRBV12-4	13	TRBJ2-7	CASSFLVDHEQYF
TRBV6-5	15	TRBJ2-7	CASSYAVQGGYEQYF
TRBV5-1	16	TRBJ2-5	CASSPRTGGDQETQYF
TRBV12-3/TRBV12-4	14	TRBJ2-7	CASSVGTSNYEQYF
TRBV6-2/TRBV6-3	16	TRBJ2-7	CASSYSTSGNSYEQYF
TRBV5-1	19	TRBJ2-6	CASSLDAGTASSGANVLTF
TRBV4-3	15	TRBJ2-7	CASSQTHTAPYEQYF
TRBV28	15	TRBJ2-7	CASRTVRDRVGEQYF
TRBV7-8	13	TRBJ1-1	CASSSRGDTEAFF
TRBV5-1	15	TRBJ2-7	CASSLDSGGGYEQYF
TRBV2	15	TRBJ1-5	CASRKGQGADQPQHF
TRBV28	15	TRBJ2-4	CASSIAGLAKNIQYF
TRBV28	15	TRBJ2-2	CASRDTSGSTGELFF
TRBV6-5	16	TRBJ1-5	CASSPTGGYGNQPQHF
TRBV11-2	18	TRBJ1-1	CASSPLWEGMGSNTEAFF
TRBV6-1	13	TRBJ1-1	CASSDLIDTEAFF
TRBV9	15	TRBJ1-1	CASSQIGQSHTEAFF
TRBV19	15	TRBJ2-5	CASSIAAGDRETQYF
TRBV20-1	15	TRBJ1-1	CSARPGGGRGTEAFF
TRBV19	16	TRBJ1-5	CATQRTGGQSNQPQHF
TRBV6-2/TRBV6-3	14	TRBJ2-7	CASRSGTTIYEQYF
TRBV20-1	14	TRBJ2-7	CSAETGTGGYEQYF
TRBV6-5	13	TRBJ1-2	CATLGQGNYGYTF
TRBV7-4	15	TRBJ2-7	CASPNSGRVDYEQYF
TRBV5-1	15	TRBJ2-7	CASSSGASGTYEQYF
TRBV12-3/TRBV12-4	16	TRBJ2-7	CASSVGLGLAAYEQYF
TRBV6-2/TRBV6-3	18	TRBJ2-2	CASIASEGQGFYTGELFF
TRBV7-3	14	TRBJ1-2	CASSLGTDGYGYTF
TRBV5-1	15	TRBJ2-2	CASRPLAENTGELFF